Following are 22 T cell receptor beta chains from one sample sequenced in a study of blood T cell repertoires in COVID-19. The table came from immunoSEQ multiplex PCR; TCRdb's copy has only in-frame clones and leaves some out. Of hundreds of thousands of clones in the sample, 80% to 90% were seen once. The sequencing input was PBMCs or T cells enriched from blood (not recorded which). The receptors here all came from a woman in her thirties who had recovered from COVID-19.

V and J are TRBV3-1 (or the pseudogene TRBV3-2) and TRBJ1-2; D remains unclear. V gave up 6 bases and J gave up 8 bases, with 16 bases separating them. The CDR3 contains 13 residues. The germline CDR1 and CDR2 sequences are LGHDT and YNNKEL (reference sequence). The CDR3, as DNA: TGTGCCAGCAGTCCCTATCGGGGAGGAGGCTACACCTTC. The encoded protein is CASSPYRGGGYTF.

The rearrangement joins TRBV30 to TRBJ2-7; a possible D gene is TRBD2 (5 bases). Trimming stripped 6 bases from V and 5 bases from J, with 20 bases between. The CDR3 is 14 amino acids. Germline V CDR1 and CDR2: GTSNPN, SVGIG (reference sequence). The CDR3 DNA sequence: TGTGCCTGTTCTTTCACGGGATATCTCCACGAGCAGTACTTC. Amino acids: CACSFTGYLHEQYF.

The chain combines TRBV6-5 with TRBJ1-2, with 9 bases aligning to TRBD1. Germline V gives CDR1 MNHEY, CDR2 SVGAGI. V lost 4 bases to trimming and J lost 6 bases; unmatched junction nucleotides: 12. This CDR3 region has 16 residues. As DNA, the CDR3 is TGTGCCAGCAGTTCCACGGGAACAGGGGGCCTAAATGGCTACACCTTC. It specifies CASSSTGTGGLNGYTF.

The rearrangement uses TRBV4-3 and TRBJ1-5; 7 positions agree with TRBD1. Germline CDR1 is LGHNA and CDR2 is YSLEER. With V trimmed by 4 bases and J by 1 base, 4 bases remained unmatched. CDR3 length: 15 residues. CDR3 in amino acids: CASSLDRASNQPQHF. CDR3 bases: TGCGCCAGCAGCCTTGACAGGGCCAGCAATCAGCCCCAGCATTTT.

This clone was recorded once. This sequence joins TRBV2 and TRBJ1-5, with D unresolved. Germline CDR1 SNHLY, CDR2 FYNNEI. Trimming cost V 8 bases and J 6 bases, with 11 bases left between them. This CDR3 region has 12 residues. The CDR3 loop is CASSSAGQPQHF. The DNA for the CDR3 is TGTGCCAGCTCTTCTGCAGGTCAGCCCCAGCATTTT. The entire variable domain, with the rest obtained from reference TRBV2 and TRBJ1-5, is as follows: EPEVTQTPSHQVTQMGQEVILRCVPISNHLYFYWYRQILGQKVEFLVSFYNNEISEKSEIFDDQFSVERPDGSNFTLKIRSTKLEDSAMYFCASSSAGQPQHFGDGTRLSIL.

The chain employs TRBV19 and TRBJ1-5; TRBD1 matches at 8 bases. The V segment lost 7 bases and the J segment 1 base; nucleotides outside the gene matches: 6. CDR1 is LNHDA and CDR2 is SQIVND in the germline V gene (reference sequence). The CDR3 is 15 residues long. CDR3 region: CASIPDRDSNQPQHF. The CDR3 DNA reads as TGTGCCAGTATCCCGGACAGGGACAGCAATCAGCCCCAGCATTTT.

The CDR3 reads CASSIRQANTEAFF. The DNA of the CDR3 is TGCGCCAGCAGTATTAGACAAGCGAACACTGAAGCTTTCTTT. V gene TRBV5-1 combines with J gene TRBJ1-1; no firm D call. Trimming removed 5 bases from V and 1 base from J, with 12 bases in between. From germline, CDR1 is SGHRS and CDR2 YFSETQ. This CDR3 has 14 amino acids. The variable domain in full, completed from reference TRBV5-1 and TRBJ1-1, reads KAGVTQTPRYLIKTRGQQVTLSCSPISGHRSVSWYQQTPGQGLQFLFEYFSETQRNKGNFPGRFSGRQFSNSRSEMNVSTLELGDSALYLCASSIRQANTEAFFGQGTRLTVV.

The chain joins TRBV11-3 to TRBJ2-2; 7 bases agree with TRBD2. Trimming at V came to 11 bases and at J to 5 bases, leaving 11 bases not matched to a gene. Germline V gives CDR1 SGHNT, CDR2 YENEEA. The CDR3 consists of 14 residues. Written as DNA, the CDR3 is TGTGCCTCCCGCAGACTAGCCTCGACCGGGGAGCTGTTTTTT. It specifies CASRRLASTGELFF.

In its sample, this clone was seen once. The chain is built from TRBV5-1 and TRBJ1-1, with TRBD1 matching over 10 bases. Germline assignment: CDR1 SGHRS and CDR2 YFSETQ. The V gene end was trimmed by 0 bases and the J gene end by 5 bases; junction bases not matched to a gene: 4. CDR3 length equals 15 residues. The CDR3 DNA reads TGCGCCAGCAGCTTGGGACAGGGGGCAGAGACTGAAGCTTTCTTT. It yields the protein CASSLGQGAETEAFF.

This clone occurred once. The CDR3 region is CAISESAGTSGGVRGVLSSYEQYF. The CDR3 region has the DNA TGTGCCATCAGTGAGTCGGCCGGGACTAGCGGGGGTGTCCGGGGTGTCCTTAGCTCCTACGAGCAGTACTTC. The rearrangement links TRBV10-3 to TRBJ2-7; 14 bases agree with TRBD2. V dropped 0 bases and J dropped 0; count of bases not matched to a gene: 22. CDR3 length: 24 amino acids. Germline loops: CDR1 ENHRY, CDR2 SYGVKD.

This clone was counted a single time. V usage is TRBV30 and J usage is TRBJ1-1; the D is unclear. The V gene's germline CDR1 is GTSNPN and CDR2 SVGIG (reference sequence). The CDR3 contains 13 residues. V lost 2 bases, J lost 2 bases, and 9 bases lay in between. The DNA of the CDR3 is TGTGCCTGGAGTCCCATGAGTAACACTGAAGCTTTCTTT. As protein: CAWSPMSNTEAFF.

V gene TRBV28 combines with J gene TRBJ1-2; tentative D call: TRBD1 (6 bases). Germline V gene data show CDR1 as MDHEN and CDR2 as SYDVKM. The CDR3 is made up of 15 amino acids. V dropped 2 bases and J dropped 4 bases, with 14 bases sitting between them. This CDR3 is CASSLEAGVIYGYTF. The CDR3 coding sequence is TGTGCCAGCAGTTTAGAGGCAGGGGTAATCTATGGCTACACCTTC.

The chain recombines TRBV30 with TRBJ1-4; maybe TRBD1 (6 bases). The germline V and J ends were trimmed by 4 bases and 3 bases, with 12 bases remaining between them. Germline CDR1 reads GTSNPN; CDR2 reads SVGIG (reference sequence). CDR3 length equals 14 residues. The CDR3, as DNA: TGTGCCTGGAAATCGGACAGTTCTAATGAAAAACTGTTTTTT. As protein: CAWKSDSSNEKLFF. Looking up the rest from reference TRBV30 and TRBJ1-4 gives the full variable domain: SQTIHQWPATLVQPVGSPLSLECTVEGTSNPNLYWYRQAAGRGLQLLFYSVGIGQISSEVPQNLSASRPQDRQFILSSKKLLLSDSGFYLCAWKSDSSNEKLFFGSGTQLSVL.

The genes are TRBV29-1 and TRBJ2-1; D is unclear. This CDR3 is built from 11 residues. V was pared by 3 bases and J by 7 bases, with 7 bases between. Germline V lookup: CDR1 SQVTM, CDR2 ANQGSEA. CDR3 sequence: CSVDQWNEQFF. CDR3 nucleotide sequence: TGCAGCGTTGATCAGTGGAATGAGCAGTTCTTC.

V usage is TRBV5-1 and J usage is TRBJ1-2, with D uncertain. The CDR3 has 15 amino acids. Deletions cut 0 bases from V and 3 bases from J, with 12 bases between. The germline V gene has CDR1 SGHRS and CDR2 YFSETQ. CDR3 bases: TGCGCCAGCAGCTTGGGGCCGCTGGGAGACTATGGCTACACCTTC. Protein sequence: CASSLGPLGDYGYTF. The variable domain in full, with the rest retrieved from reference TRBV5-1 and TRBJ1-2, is KAGVTQTPRYLIKTRGQQVTLSCSPISGHRSVSWYQQTPGQGLQFLFEYFSETQRNKGNFPGRFSGRQFSNSRSEMNVSTLELGDSALYLCASSLGPLGDYGYTFGSGTRLTVV.

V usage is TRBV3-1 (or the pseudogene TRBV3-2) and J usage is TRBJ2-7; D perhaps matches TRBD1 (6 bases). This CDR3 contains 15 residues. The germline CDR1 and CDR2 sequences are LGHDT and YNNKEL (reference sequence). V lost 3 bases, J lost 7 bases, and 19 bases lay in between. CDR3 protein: CASSHTRGTRREQYF. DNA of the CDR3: TGTGCCAGCAGCCACACTAGGGGGACGCGCCGGGAGCAGTACTTC.

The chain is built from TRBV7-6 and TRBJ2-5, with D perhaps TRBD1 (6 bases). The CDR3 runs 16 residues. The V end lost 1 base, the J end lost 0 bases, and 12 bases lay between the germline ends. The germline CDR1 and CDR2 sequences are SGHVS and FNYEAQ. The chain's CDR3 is CASSLGDNGDQETQYF. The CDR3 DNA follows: TGTGCCAGCAGCTTAGGGGACAACGGGGACCAAGAGACCCAGTACTTC.

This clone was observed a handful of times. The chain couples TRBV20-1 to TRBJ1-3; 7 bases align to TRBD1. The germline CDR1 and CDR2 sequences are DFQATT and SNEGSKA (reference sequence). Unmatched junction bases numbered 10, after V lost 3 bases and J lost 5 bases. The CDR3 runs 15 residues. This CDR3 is CSASEPDRERNTIYF. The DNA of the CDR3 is TGCAGTGCTAGTGAACCCGACAGGGAACGAAACACCATATATTTT.

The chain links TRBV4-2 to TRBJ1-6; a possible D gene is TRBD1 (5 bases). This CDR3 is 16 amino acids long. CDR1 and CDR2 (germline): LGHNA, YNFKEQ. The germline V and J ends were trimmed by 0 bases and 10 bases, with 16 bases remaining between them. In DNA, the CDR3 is TGTGCCAGCAGCCAAGAAAGGGGAGGGGTCGGCTCACCCCTCCACTTT. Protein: CASSQERGGVGSPLHF.

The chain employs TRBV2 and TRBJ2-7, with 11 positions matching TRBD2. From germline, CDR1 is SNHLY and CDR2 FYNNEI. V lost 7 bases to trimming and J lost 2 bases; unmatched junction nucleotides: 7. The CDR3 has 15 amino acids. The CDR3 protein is CASIARLAGTYEQYF. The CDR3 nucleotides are TGTGCCAGCATCGCCAGACTAGCGGGGACCTACGAGCAGTACTTC.

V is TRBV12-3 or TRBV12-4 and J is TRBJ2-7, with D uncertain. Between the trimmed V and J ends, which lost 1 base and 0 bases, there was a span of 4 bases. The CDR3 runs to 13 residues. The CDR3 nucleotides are TGTGCCAGCAGTTTAGTATACTCCTACGAGCAGTACTTC. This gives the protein CASSLVYSYEQYF.

Written as DNA, the CDR3 is TGCAGTGCTAGTTTTTTATTTCGGGCTAGCGGGAGCGGGGAGACCCAGTACTTC. Residues: CSASFLFRASGSGETQYF. The chain uses TRBV20-1 and TRBJ2-5; 10 bases agree with TRBD2. V lost 3 bases to trimming and J lost 5 bases; unmatched junction nucleotides: 18. CDR1 and CDR2 from the germline V gene are DFQATT and SNEGSKA (reference sequence). There are 18 residues in the CDR3.